This TCR beta chain appears in the sequencing data of a study of OX40 agonist ivuxolimab in advanced cancers. Study background: Enrolled patients in dose escalation had cancers that were hepatocellular carcinoma, melanoma, renal cell or head and neck cancer.

Sequencing was performed with immunoSEQ multiplex PCR; in TCRdb, only in-frame clones are kept and a portion is missing. Here the sample spans approximately 74,000 clones, over 80% being singletons. As concerns this clone: Its matching antigen is unknown.

CDR3 length: 12 residues. CDR1 ENHRY and CDR2 SYGVKD come from the germline V gene. The ends were cut back, 10 bases at V and 0 bases at J, with 9 bases in the middle. Whole-study results and caveats: In a subset of nonresponders, normalized T-cell clonal expansion was also low.

The genes are TRBV10-3 and TRBJ1-1, with a weak D call TRBD1 (6 bases). The TCR was taken from an adult with an advanced solid tumor such as melanoma, head and neck, liver or kidney cancer. Specimen: CD4+ or CD8+ T cells sorted from blood, collected in a trial of the OX40 agonist ivuxolimab. The CDR3 here is CATRQVNTEAFF. Written as DNA, the CDR3 is TGTGCCACGAGACAGGTGAACACTGAAGCTTTCTTT.